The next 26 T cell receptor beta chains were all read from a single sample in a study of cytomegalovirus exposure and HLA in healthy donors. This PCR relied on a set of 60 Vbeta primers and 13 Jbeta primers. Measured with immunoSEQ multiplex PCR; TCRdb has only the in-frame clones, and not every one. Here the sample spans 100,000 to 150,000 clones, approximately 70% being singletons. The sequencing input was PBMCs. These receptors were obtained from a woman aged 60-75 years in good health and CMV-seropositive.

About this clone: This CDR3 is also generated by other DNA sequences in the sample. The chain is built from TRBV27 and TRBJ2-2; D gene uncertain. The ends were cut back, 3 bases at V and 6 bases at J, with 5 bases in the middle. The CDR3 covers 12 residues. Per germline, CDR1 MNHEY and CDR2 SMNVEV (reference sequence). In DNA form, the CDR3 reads TGTGCCAGCAGTTTCTTAGCCGGGGAGCTGTTTTTT. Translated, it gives CASSFLAGELFF.

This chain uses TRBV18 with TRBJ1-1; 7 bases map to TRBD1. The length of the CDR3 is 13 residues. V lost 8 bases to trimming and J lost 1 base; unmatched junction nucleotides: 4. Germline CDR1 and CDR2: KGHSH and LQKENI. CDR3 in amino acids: CASRDSSNTEAFF. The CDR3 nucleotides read TGTGCCAGCCGGGACAGCTCGAACACTGAAGCTTTCTTT.

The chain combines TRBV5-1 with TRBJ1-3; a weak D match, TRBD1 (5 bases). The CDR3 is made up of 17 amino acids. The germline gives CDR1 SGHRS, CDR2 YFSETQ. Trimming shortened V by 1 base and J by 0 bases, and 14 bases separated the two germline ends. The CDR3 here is CASSLPTASSSGNTIYF. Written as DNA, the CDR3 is TGCGCCAGCAGCTTGCCGACAGCGTCGAGCTCTGGAAACACCATATATTTT.

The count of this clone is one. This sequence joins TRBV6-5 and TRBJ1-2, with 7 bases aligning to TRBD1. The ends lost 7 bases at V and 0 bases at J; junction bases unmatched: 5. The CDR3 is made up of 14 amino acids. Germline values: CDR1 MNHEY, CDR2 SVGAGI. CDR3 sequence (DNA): TGTGCCAGCAACCGGGACAGCACTAACTATGGCTACACCTTC. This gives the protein CASNRDSTNYGYTF.

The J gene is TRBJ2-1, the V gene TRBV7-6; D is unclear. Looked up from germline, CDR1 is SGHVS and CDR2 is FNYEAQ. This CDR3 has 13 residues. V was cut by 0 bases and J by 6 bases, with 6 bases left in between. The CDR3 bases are TGTGCCAGCAGCTTAGCGGCTAGCAATGAGCAGTTCTTC. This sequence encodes CASSLAASNEQFF.

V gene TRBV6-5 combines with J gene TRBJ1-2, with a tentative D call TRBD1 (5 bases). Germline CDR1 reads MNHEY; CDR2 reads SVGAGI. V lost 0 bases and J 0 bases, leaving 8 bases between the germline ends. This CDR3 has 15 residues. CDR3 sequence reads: CASSYSTGANYGYTF. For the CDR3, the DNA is TGTGCCAGCAGTTACTCCACAGGAGCTAACTATGGCTACACCTTC.

CDR3 DNA: TGTGCCAGCAGCTTGGATCTCAGGGAGACCCAGTACTTC. It encodes CASSLDLRETQYF. The rearrangement joins TRBV7-9 to TRBJ2-5; D uncertain. Trimming left V 3 bases short and J 5 bases short, with 10 bases between. Germline CDR1 and CDR2: SEHNR and FQNEAQ (reference sequence). CDR3 length: 13 amino acids.

The CDR3 sequence: CASCDSATNQPQHF. The CDR3 DNA is TGTGCCAGCTGTGACTCCGCTACTAATCAGCCCCAGCATTTT. The V call is TRBV27, the J call TRBJ1-5, with D hard to call. This CDR3 is built from 14 residues. CDR1 is MNHEY and CDR2 is SMNVEV in the germline V gene (reference sequence). Trimming removed 8 bases at V and 4 bases at J, with 15 bases between.

The chain's CDR3 is CASSRDNNEQFF. The CDR3 coding sequence is TGTGCCAGCAGCCGGGACAACAATGAGCAGTTCTTC. The chain recombines TRBV11-3 with TRBJ2-1, with a tentative D call TRBD1 (6 bases). V gave up 5 bases and J gave up 5 bases, with 7 bases separating them. The CDR3 sequence is 12 residues long. Per the germline V gene, CDR1 is SGHNT and CDR2 is YENEEA.

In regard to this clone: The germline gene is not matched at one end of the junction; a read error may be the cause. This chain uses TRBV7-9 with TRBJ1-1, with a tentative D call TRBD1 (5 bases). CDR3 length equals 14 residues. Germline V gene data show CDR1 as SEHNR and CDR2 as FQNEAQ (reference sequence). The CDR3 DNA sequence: TGTTCCAGCAGCCTAGGCACAGGCCCAGTTAGCGCTTTCTTT. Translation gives CSSSLGTGPVSAFF. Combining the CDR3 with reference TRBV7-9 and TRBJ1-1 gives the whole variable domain DTGVSQNPRHKITKRGQNVTFRCDPISEHNRLYWYRQTLGQGPEFLTYFQNEAQLEKSRLLSDRFSAERPKGSFSTLEIQRTEQGDSAMYLCSSSLGTGPVSAFFGQGTRLTVV.

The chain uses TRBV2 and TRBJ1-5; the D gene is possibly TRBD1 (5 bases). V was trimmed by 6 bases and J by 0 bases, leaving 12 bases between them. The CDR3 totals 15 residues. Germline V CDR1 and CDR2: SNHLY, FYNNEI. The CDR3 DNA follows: TGTGCCAGCAGGGAGGGACGGAATAGCAATCAGCCCCAGCATTTT. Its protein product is CASREGRNSNQPQHF.

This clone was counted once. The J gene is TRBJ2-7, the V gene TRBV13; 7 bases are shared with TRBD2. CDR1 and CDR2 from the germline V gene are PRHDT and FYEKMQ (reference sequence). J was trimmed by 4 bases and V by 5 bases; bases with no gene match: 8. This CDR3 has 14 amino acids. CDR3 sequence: CASSPRLASYEQYF. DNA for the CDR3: TGTGCCAGCAGCCCACGACTAGCTTCTTACGAGCAGTACTTC.

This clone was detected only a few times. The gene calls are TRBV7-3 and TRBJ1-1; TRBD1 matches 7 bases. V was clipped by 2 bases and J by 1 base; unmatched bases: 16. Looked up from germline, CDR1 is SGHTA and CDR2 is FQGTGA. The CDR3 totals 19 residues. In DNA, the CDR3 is TGTGCCAGCAGCTTACTCCCCCCGGGACAGTTTCTCTCGAACACTGAAGCTTTCTTT. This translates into CASSLLPPGQFLSNTEAFF.

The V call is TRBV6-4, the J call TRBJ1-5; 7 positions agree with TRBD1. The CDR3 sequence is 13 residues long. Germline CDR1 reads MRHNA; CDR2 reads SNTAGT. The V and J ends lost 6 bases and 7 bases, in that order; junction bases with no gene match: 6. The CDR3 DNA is TGTGCCAGCAGCTGGGACAGAGGCCAGCCCCAGCATTTT. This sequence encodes CASSWDRGQPQHF.

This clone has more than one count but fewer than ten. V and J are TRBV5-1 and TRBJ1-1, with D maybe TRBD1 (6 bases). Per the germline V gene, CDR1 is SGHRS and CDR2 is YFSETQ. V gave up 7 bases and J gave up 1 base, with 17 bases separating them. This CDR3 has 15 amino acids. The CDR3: CASSPSTGPNTEAFF. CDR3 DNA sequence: TGCGCCAGCTCTCCTTCGACAGGCCCGAACACTGAAGCTTTCTTT.

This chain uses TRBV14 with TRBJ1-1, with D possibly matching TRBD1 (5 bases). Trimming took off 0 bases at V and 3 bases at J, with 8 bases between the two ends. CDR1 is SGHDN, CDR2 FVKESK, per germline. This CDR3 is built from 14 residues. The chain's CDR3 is CASSQDWGDTEAFF. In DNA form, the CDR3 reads TGTGCCAGCAGCCAAGATTGGGGGGACACTGAAGCTTTCTTT.

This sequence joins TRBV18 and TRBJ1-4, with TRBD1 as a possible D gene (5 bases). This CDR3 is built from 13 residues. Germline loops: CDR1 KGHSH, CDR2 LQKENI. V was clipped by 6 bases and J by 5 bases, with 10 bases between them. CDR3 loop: CASSPDRNEKLFF. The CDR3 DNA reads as TGTGCCAGCTCCCCCGACAGAAATGAAAAACTGTTTTTT.

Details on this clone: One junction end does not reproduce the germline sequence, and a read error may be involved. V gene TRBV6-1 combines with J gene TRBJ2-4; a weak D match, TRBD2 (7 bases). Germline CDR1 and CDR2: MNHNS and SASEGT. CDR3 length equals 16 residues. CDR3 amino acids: CASGEQGGTQQNIQYF. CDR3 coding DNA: TGTGCCAGCGGTGAACAGGGAGGGACCCAGCAAAACATTCAGTACTTC.

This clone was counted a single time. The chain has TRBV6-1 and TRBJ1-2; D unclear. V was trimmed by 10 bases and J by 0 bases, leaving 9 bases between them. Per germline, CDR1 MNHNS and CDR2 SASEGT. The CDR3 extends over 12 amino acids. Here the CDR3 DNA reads TGTGCCACGGGGATTACTAACTATGGCTACACCTTC. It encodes CATGITNYGYTF.

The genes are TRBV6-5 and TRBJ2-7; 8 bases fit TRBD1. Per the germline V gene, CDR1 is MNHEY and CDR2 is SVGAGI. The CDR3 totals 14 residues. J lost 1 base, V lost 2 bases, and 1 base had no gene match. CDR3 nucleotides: TGTGCCAGCAGTTACGGACAGGGTTCCTACGAGCAGTACTTC. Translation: CASSYGQGSYEQYF.

The CDR3 bases are TGTGCCAGCACTGCGGGATGGGGAGCCGGGGAGCTGTTTTTT. It yields the protein CASTAGWGAGELFF. This chain links TRBV27 with TRBJ2-2; weak D call: TRBD2 (6 bases). Germline V CDR1 and CDR2: MNHEY, SMNVEV (reference sequence). This CDR3 is built from 14 residues. V lost 7 bases and J lost 6, with 15 bases in between.

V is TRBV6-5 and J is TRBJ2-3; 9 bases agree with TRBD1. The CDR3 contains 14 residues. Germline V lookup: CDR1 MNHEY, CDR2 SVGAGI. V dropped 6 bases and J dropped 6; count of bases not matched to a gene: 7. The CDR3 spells CASSRRDRVDTQYF. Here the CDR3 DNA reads TGTGCCAGCAGCCGCCGGGACAGGGTGGATACGCAGTATTTT.

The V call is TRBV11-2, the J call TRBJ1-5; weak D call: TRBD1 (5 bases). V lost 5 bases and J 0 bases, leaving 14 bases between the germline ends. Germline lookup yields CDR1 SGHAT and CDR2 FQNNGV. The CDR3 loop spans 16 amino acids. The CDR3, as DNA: TGTGCCAGCAGCCCCGGTGGGGGGGGTAGCAATCAGCCCCAGCATTTT. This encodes CASSPGGGGSNQPQHF.

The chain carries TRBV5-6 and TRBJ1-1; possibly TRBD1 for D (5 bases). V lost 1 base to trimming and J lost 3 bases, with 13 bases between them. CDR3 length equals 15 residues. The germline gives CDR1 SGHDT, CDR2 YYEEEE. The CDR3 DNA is TGTGCCAGCAGCTTGCCCTCGGCGGGGGACACTGAAGCTTTCTTT. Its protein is CASSLPSAGDTEAFF.

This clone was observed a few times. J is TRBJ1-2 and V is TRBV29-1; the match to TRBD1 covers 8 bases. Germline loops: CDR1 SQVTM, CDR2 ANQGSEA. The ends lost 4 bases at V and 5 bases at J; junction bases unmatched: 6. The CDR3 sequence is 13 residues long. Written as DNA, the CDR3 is TGCAGCGTTGGGTGGACAGGGCTTTATGGCTACACCTTC. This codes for CSVGWTGLYGYTF.

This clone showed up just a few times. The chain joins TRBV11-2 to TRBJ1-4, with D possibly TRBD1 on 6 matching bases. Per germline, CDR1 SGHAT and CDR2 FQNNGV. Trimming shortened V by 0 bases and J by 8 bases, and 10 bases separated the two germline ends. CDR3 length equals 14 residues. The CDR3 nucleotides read TGTGCCAGCAGCTTAGATCACGGGACAGAAAAACTGTTTTTT. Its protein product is CASSLDHGTEKLFF.